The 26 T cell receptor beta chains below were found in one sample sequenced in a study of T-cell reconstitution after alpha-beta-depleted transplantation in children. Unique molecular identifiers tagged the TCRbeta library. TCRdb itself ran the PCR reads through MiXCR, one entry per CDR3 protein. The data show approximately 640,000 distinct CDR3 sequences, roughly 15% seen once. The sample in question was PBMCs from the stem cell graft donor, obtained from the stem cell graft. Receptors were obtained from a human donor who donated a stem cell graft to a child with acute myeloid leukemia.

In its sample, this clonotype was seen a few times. CDR3 sequence reads: CASSPRQGANEQFF. In DNA, the CDR3 is TGCGCCAGCAGCCCTAGACAGGGGGCCAATGAGCAGTTCTTC. The chain carries TRBV5-1 and TRBJ2-1, with 10 bases matching TRBD1. The ends lost 4 bases at V and 6 bases at J; junction bases unmatched: 4. The CDR3 length is 14 residues. Germline V CDR1 and CDR2: SGHRS, YFSETQ.

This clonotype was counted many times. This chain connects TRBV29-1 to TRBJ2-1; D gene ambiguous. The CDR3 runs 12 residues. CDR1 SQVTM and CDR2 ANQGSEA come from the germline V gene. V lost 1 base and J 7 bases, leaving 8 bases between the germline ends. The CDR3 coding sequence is TGCAGCGTTGAAGCGTCGTTGAATGAGCAGTTCTTC. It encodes CSVEASLNEQFF.

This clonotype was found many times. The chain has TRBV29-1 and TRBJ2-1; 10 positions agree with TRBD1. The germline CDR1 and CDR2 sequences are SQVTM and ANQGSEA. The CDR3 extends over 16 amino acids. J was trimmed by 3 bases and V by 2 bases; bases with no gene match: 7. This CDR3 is CSVERPGQGHYNEQFF. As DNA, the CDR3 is TGCAGCGTTGAACGACCGGGACAGGGGCACTACAATGAGCAGTTCTTC.

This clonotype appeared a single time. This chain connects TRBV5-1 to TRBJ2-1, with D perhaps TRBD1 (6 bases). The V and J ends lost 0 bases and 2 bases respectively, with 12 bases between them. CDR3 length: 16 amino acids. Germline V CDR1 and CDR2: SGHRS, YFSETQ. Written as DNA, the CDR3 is TGCGCCAGCAGCTTGGCGGCAGGGGTAACCTACAATGAGCAGTTCTTC. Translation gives CASSLAAGVTYNEQFF.

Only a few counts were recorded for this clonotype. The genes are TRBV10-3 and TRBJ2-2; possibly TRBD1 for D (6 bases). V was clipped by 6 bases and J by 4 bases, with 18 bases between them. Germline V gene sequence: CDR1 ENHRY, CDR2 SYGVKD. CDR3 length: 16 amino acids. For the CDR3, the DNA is TGTGCCATCAGCTCGACAGGCCCCGGAGGCACCGGGGAGCTGTTTTTT. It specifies CAISSTGPGGTGELFF.

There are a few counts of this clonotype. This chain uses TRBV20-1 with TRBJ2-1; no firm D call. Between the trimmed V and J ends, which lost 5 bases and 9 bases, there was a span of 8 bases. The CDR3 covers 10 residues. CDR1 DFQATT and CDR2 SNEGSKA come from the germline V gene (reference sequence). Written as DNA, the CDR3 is TGCAGTGCTCACTTTGGTGAGCAGTTCTTC. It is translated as CSAHFGEQFF.

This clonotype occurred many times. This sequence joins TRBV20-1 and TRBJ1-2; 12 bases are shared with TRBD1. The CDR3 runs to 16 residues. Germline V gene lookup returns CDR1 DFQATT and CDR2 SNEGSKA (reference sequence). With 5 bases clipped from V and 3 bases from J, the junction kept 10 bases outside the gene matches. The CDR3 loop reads CSAYAGQGAHDYGYTF. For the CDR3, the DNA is TGCAGTGCTTACGCGGGACAGGGGGCGCATGACTATGGCTACACCTTC.

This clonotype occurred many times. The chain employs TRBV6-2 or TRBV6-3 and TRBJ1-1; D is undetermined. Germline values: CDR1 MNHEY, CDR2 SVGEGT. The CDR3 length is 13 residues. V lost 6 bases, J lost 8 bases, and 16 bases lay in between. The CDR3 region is CASRQRTPEEAFF. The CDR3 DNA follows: TGTGCCAGCAGGCAAAGGACGCCCGAGGAAGCTTTCTTT.

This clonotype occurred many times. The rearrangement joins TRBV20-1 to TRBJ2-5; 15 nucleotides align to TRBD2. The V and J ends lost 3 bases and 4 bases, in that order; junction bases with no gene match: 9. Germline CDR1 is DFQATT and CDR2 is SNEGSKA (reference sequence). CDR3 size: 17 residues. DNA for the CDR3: TGCAGTGCTAGGGTCGGACTAGCGGGGGGGCCGGGAGAGACCCAGTACTTC. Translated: CSARVGLAGGPGETQYF.

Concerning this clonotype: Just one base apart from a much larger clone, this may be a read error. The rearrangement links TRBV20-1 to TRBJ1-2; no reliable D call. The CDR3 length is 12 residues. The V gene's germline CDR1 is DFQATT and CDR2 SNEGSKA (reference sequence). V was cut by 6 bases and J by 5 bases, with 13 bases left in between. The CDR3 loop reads CSAPTAGYGYTF. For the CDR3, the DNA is TGCAGTGCCCCAACTGCGGGGTATGGCTACACCTTC.

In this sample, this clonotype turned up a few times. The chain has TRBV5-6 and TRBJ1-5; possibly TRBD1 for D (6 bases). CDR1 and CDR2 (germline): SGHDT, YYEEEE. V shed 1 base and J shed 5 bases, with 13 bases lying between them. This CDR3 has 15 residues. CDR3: CASSLTQGSYQPQHF. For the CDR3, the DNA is TGTGCCAGCAGCTTGACACAGGGCTCGTATCAGCCCCAGCATTTT.

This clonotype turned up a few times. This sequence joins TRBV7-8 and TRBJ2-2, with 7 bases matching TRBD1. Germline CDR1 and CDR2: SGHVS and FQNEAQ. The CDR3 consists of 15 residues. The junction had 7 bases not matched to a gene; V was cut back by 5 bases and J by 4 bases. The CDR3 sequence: CASSLRDRRTGELFF. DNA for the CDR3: TGTGCCAGCAGCCTTCGGGACAGACGCACCGGGGAGCTGTTTTTT.

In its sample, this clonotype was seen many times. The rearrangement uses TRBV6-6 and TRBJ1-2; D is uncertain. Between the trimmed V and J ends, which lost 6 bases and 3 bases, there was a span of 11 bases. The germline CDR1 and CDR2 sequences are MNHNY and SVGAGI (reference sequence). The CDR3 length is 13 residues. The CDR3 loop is CASRVAQDYGYTF. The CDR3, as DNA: TGTGCCAGCAGGGTGGCTCAGGACTATGGCTACACCTTC.

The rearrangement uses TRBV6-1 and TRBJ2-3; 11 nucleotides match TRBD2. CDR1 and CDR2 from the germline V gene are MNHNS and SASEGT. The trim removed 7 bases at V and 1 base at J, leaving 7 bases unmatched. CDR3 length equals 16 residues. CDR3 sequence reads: CASMGLLAGGTDTQYF. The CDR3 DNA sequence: TGTGCCAGCATGGGATTACTAGCGGGGGGCACAGATACGCAGTATTTT.

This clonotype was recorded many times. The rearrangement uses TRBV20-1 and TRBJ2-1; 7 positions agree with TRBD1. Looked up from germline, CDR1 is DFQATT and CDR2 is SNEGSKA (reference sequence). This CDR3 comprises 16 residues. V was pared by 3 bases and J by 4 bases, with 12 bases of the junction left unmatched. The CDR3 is CSAREDRPRKYNEQFF. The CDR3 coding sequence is TGCAGTGCTAGGGAGGACAGGCCGAGAAAGTACAATGAGCAGTTCTTC.

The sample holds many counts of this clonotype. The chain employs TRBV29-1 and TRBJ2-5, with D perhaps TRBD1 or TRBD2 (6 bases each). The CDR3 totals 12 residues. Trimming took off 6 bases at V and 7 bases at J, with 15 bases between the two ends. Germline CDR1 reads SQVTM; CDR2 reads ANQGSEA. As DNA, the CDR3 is TGCAGCGTCCTCAGTGAGGGGGGGACCCAGTACTTC. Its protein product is CSVLSEGGTQYF. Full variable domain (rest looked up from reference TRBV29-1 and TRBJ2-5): SAVISQKPSRDICQRGTSLTIQCQVDSQVTMMFWYRQQPGQSLTLIATANQGSEATYESGFVIDKFPISRPNLTFSTLTVSNMSPEDSSIYLCSVLSEGGTQYFGPGTRLLVL.

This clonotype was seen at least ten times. The CDR3: CASSSGGRNQPQHF. DNA of the CDR3: TGTGCCAGCAGTTCAGGGGGCCGCAATCAGCCCCAGCATTTT. V gene TRBV6-5 combines with J gene TRBJ1-5, with 8 bases lining up with TRBD1. The V gene end was trimmed by 4 bases and the J gene end by 2 bases; junction bases not matched to a gene: 1. The germline gives CDR1 MNHEY, CDR2 SVGAGI. The CDR3 contains 14 residues.

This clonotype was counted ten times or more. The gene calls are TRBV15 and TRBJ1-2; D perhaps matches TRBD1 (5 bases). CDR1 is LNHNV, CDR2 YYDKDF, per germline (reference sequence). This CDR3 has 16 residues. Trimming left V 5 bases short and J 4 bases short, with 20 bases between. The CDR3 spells CATSPNGGFVSYGYTF. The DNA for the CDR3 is TGTGCCACCAGCCCGAACGGGGGATTCGTTAGCTATGGCTACACCTTC. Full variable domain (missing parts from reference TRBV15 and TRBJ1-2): DAMVIQNPRYQVTQFGKPVTLSCSQTLNHNVMYWYQQKSSQAPKLLFHYYDKDFNNEADTPDNFQSRRPNTSFCFLDIRSPGLGDTAMYLCATSPNGGFVSYGYTFGSGTRLTVV.

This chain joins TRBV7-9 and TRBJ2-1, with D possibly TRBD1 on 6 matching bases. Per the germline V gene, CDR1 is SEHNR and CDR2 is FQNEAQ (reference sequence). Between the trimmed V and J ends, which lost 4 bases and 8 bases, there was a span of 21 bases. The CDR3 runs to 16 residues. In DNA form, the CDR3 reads TGTGCCAGCAGCTCCCTGAGGAACAGGGCGGTCGATGAGCAGTTCTTC. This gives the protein CASSSLRNRAVDEQFF.

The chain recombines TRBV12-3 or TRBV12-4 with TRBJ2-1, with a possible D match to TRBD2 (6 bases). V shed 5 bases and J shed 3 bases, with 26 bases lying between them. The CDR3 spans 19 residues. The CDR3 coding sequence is TGTGCCAGCAGTCCTCGGGACTCGTCGACCCACCCGTACTACAATGAGCAGTTCTTC. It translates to CASSPRDSSTHPYYNEQFF.

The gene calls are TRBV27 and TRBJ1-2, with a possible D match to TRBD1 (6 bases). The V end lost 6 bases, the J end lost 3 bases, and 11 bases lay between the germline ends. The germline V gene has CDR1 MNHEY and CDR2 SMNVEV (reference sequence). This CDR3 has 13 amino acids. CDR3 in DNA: TGTGCCAGCAGCAGGGGATCCTACTATGGCTACACCTTC. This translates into CASSRGSYYGYTF.

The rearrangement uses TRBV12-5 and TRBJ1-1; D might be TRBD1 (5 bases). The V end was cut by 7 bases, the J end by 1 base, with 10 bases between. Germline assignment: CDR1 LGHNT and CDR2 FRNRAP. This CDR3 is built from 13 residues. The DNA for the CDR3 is TGTGCTAGTGCCTGGGGCGGGAACACTGAAGCTTTCTTT. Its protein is CASAWGGNTEAFF. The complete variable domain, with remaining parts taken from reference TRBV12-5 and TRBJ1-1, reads DARVTQTPRHKVTEMGQEVTMRCQPILGHNTVFWYRQTMMQGLELLAYFRNRAPLDDSGMPKDRFSAEMPDATLATLKIQPSEPRDSAVYFCASAWGGNTEAFFGQGTRLTVV.

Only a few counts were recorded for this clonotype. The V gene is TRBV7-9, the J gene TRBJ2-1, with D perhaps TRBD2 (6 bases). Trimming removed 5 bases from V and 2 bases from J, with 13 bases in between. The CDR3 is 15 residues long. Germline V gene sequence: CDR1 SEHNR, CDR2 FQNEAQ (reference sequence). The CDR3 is CASSTRLVTYNEQFF. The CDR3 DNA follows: TGTGCCAGCAGCACCCGACTAGTAACCTACAATGAGCAGTTCTTC.

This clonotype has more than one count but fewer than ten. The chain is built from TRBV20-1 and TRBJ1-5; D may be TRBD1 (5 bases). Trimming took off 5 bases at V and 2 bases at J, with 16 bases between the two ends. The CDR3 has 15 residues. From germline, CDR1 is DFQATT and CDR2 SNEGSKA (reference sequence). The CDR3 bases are TGCAGTGCTGCGGGGGTCGGACTCGGCAATCAGCCCCAGCATTTT. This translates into CSAAGVGLGNQPQHF.

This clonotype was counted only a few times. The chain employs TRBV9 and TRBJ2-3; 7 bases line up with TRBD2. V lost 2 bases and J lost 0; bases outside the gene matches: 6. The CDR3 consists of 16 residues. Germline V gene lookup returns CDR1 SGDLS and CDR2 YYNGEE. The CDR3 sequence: CASSVGAGLSTDTQYF. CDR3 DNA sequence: TGTGCCAGCAGCGTGGGAGCGGGGCTTAGCACAGATACGCAGTATTTT.

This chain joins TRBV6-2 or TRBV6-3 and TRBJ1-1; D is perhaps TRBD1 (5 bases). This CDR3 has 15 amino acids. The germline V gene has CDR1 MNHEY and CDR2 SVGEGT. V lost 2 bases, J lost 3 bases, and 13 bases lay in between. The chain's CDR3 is CASSYGAVGDTEAFF. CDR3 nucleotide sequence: TGTGCCAGCAGTTACGGGGCAGTCGGGGACACTGAAGCTTTCTTT.